This paragraph covers one T cell receptor beta chain sequence. Antigen specificity is unknown. Per the germline V gene, CDR1 is DFQATT and CDR2 is SNEGSKA (reference sequence). Trimming left V 0 bases short and J 8 bases short, with 16 bases between. The CDR3 is made up of 14 amino acids. The data stem from a study of vaccination and CD4 T cells after COVID-19. As for the study in general: Convalescent participants consisted of six males and four females, two being Hispanic.

Treatment denoted: 10-day PBMC culture with coronavirus spike peptide pools or control peptides (ViraFEST assay). Once peptide pools had expanded antigen-specific T cells, ViraFEST sequenced TCRs. General study findings and limits: Researchers looked at relatively few convalescent patients and had no early post-infection timepoints.

With the Oncomine TCR Beta short-read assay, DNA from cultured CD4+ T cells was sequenced. After culture, CD4+ T cells served as the source for genomic DNA extraction. TCRdb processed the PCR reads anew with MiXCR; each CDR3 protein has one entry. The data show over 8,500 distinct CDR3 sequences, approximately 67% seen once. Sequencing was performed on CD4+ T cells from blood, cultured in vitro, taken before SARS-CoV-2 vaccination. This chain uses TRBV20-1 with TRBJ1-2, with a weak D call TRBD1 (5 bases). The TCR sequence derives from a human donor who had recovered from COVID-19. CDR3: CSARDIRQGDGYTF. The CDR3 region has the DNA TGCAGTGCTAGAGATATCCGCCAGGGAGACGGCTACACCTTC.